The present T cell receptor (beta chain) was sequenced within a study of blood T cell repertoires in COVID-19. In the study overall: The United States, Italy and Spain provided the acute and convalescent COVID-19 samples. T cells, B-cell-depleted T cells, or PBMCs supplied cDNA or gDNA.

Per the original methods: How many nucleated cells were present was estimated from reference gene primer amplification. The data were produced by immunoSEQ multiplex PCR, yet TCRdb's version contains in-frame clones alone and is incomplete. V, J and clone size reflect that table, while D and trimming were determined from the DNA. The repertoire includes more than 75,000 clones, more than 75% of them detected once, and about 5% sits in the top ten. CDR1 SGDLS and CDR2 YYNGEE come from the germline V gene. J was trimmed by 6 bases and V by 7 bases; bases with no gene match: 22. The CDR3 consists of 19 residues.

Sequenced: peripheral blood. V is TRBV9 and J is TRBJ2-1; TRBD2 aligns across 10 bases. This TCR was sampled from an elderly woman with active COVID-19. CDR3 sequence: CASAKVGPLAGVRFNEQFF. CDR3 nucleotides: TGTGCCAGCGCGAAAGTGGGTCCCCTAGCGGGAGTTAGATTCAATGAGCAGTTCTTC. The complete variable domain, with remaining parts taken from reference TRBV9 and TRBJ2-1, reads DSGVTQTPKHLITATGQRVTLRCSPRSGDLSVYWYQQSLDQGLQFLIQYYNGEERAKGNILERFSAQQFPDLHSELNLSSLELGDSALYFCASAKVGPLAGVRFNEQFFGPGTRLTVL.